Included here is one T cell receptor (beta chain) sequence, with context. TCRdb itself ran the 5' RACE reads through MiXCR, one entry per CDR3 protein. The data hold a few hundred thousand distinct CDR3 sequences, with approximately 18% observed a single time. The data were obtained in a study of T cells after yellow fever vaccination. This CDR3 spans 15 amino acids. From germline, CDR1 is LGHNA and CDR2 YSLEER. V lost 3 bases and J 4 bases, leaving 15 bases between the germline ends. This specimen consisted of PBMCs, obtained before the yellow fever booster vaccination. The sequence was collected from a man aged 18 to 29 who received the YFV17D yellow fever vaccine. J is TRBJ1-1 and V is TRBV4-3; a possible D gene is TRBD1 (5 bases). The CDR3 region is CASSHESTGATEAFF. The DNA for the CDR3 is TGCGCCAGCAGCCATGAATCGACTGGGGCCACTGAAGCTTTCTTT.